Listed below are T cell receptor beta chains from one sample, sequenced in a study of control samples from healthy donors and cancer patients. Produced via immunoSEQ multiplex PCR; TCRdb's table is partial and in-frame only. The table shows 150,000 to 200,000 clones, with 85% to 95% occurring only once. The sequencing sample was made of blood. The receptors shown here come from a young man in good health. CDR3s include the opening cysteine and the closing phenylalanine or tryptophan. Fields, in order: V gene, D gene, clone size, J gene, CDR3 protein, CDR3 DNA. The D gene is left open where the match is weak. For some rows the clone size is stated as once, few or many, or as a class when expanded; others skip it.

V: TRBV28; D: NA; size: NA; J: TRBJ1-5; CDR3: CASRPLLPDPAFNQPQHF; DNA: TGTGCCAGCAGACCTCTTCTTCCGGACCCAGCCTTTAATCAGCCCCAGCATTTT
V: TRBV29-1; D: TRBD2; size: NA; J: TRBJ2-1; CDR3: CSVILGTSGTGPYNEQFF; DNA: TGCAGCGTTATTCTGGGGACTAGCGGGACGGGGCCCTACAATGAGCAGTTCTTC
V: TRBV6-5; D: NA; size: NA; J: TRBJ2-5; CDR3: CASSGSGLETQYF; DNA: TGTGCCAGCAGCGGATCAGGTCTCGAGACCCAGTACTTC
V: TRBV5-1; D: NA; size: once; J: TRBJ1-2; CDR3: CASAGGGILGYGYTF; DNA: TGCGCCAGCGCCGGTGGGGGAATCCTGGGCTATGGCTACACCTTC
V: TRBV5-1; D: NA; size: NA; J: TRBJ1-4; CDR3: CASSLGRGKEKLFF; DNA: TGCGCCAGCAGCTTGGGCAGGGGAAAAGAAAAACTGTTTTTT
V: TRBV6-1; D: NA; size: NA; J: TRBJ2-1; CDR3: CASSEAAGWGQFF; DNA: TGTGCCAGCAGTGAAGCGGCGGGTTGGGGGCAGTTCTTC
V: TRBV19; D: NA; size: once; J: TRBJ2-5; CDR3: CASRRGEFQETQYF; DNA: TGTGCCAGTAGAAGGGGCGAGTTCCAAGAGACCCAGTACTTC
V: TRBV30; D: NA; size: NA; J: TRBJ1-4; CDR3: CAWSVSVGGRTNEKLFF; DNA: TGTGCCTGGAGTGTATCGGTCGGGGGACGGACTAATGAAAAACTGTTTTTT
V: TRBV2; D: NA; size: NA; J: TRBJ2-1; CDR3: CAGEDRNNEQFF; DNA: TGTGCCGGGGAGGACAGGAACAATGAGCAGTTCTTC
V: TRBV19; D: NA; size: NA; J: TRBJ1-1; CDR3: CASSPIGDTEAFF; DNA: TGTGCCAGTAGCCCTATAGGGGACACTGAAGCTTTCTTT
V: TRBV21-1; D: NA; size: NA; J: TRBJ1-5; CDR3: CASSLSRGPYSNQPQHF; DNA: TGTGCCAGCAGCTTGAGCAGAGGTCCTTATAGCAATCAGCCCCAGCATTTT
V: TRBV28; D: TRBD2; size: NA; J: TRBJ2-7; CDR3: CASSLGSLFSGSSSYEQYF; DNA: TGTGCCAGCAGTTTGGGGTCCCTATTTAGCGGGTCCTCCTCCTACGAGCAGTACTTC
V: TRBV25-1; D: NA; size: few; J: TRBJ1-2; CDR3: CASTTDTGGYGYTF; DNA: TGTGCCAGCACCACGGACACCGGCGGCTATGGCTACACCTTC
V: TRBV2; D: NA; size: NA; J: TRBJ2-7; CDR3: CASSKGRLEALYEQYF; DNA: TGTGCCAGCAGTAAGGGACGACTAGAGGCCCTCTACGAGCAGTACTTC
V: TRBV27; D: TRBD2; size: NA; J: TRBJ2-7; CDR3: CASSSPLAGGPYEQYF; DNA: TGTGCCAGCAGTTCCCCCCTAGCGGGAGGTCCCTACGAGCAGTACTTC
V: TRBV3-1/TRBV3-2; D: NA; size: NA; J: TRBJ2-3; CDR3: CASSQQGGGLSTDTQYF; DNA: TGTGCCAGCAGCCAACAGGGCGGGGGCCTCAGCACAGATACGCAGTATTTT